The 25 T cell receptor beta chains listed next were all sequenced from one sample in a study of blood T cell repertoires in COVID-19. Here immunoSEQ multiplex PCR was the method, and the copy in TCRdb shows in-frame clones only, minus some. This table holds 230,000 or so clones, more than 65% found once. The sample consisted of PBMCs or T cells enriched from blood (not recorded which). The receptors originated from a man aged 50-60 years who had recovered from COVID-19.

The V and J genes are TRBV12-5 and TRBJ1-1, with 7 bases aligning to TRBD1. The CDR3 is 14 amino acids. After removal of 3 bases from V and 6 bases from J, the junction contained 7 bases not matched to a gene. The V gene's germline CDR1 is LGHNT and CDR2 FRNRAP. The CDR3 region is CASGLGDSYSEAFF. The CDR3 nucleotides read TGTGCTAGTGGTTTAGGGGACAGTTACTCTGAAGCTTTCTTT.

This chain uses TRBV27 with TRBJ2-3; 9 bases align to TRBD1. The germline gives CDR1 MNHEY, CDR2 SMNVEV (reference sequence). The CDR3 has 15 amino acids. With V trimmed by 4 bases and J by 1 base, 3 bases remained unmatched. The DNA for the CDR3 is TGTGCCAGCAGTTCTGGACAGGGGCGCACAGATACGCAGTATTTT. This gives the protein CASSSGQGRTDTQYF.

The V gene is TRBV19, the J gene TRBJ1-6; weak D call: TRBD1 (5 bases). Deletions cut 5 bases from V and 5 bases from J, with 25 bases between. CDR1 and CDR2 from the germline V gene are LNHDA and SQIVND (reference sequence). This CDR3 contains 19 residues. The CDR3 loop reads CASSSEINRGFRDNSPLHF. The CDR3 DNA sequence: TGTGCCAGTAGTTCCGAAATAAATCGGGGGTTCCGGGATAATTCACCCCTCCACTTT.

V gene TRBV6-5 combines with J gene TRBJ1-1, with TRBD1 matching over 11 bases. Germline trimming cut 1 base from V and 11 bases from J; bases unmatched to any gene: 9. The length of the CDR3 is 15 residues. Germline CDR1 MNHEY, CDR2 SVGAGI. CDR3 region: CASSYLGTGGFGAFF. In nucleotides, the CDR3 is TGTGCCAGCAGTTACTTGGGGACAGGGGGATTTGGGGCTTTCTTT.

This clone has a count of ten or more. V is TRBV7-8 and J is TRBJ1-1; no definite D call. Trimming left V 7 bases short and J 4 bases short, with 16 bases between. CDR1 is SGHVS and CDR2 is FQNEAQ in the germline V gene. This CDR3 comprises 14 residues. CDR3 sequence: CASTYAGRGTEAFF. The CDR3 DNA reads as TGTGCCAGCACCTACGCGGGTCGGGGCACTGAAGCTTTCTTT. Full variable domain (rest looked up from reference TRBV7-8 and TRBJ1-1): GAGVSQSPRYKVAKRGQDVALRCDPISGHVSLFWYQQALGQGPEFLTYFQNEAQLDKSGLPSDRFFAERPEGSVSTLKIQRTQQEDSAVYLCASTYAGRGTEAFFGQGTRLTVV.

In this sample, this clone turned up a few times. The chain couples TRBV29-1 to TRBJ1-2, with TRBD1 identical over 9 bases. Looked up from germline, CDR1 is SQVTM and CDR2 is ANQGSEA. V was pared by 6 bases and J by 6 bases, with 17 bases of the junction left unmatched. The CDR3 spans 16 residues. CDR3 nucleotides: TGCAGCGTCGACGGGGACAGGGCATCGTATGGTCATGGCTACACCTTC. Its translation: CSVDGDRASYGHGYTF. Based on the CDR3 plus reference TRBV29-1 and TRBJ1-2, the full variable domain is SAVISQKPSRDICQRGTSLTIQCQVDSQVTMMFWYRQQPGQSLTLIATANQGSEATYESGFVIDKFPISRPNLTFSTLTVSNMSPEDSSIYLCSVDGDRASYGHGYTFGSGTRLTVV.

The sample holds one count of this clone. This chain links TRBV11-2 with TRBJ2-1; 9 bases map to TRBD2. This CDR3 comprises 15 residues. V shed 3 bases, J shed 3 bases, and the junction held 3 bases outside the gene matches. Germline CDR1 and CDR2: SGHAT and FQNNGV. The CDR3 is CASSLRLADYNEQFF. In DNA form, the CDR3 reads TGTGCCAGCAGCTTGAGACTAGCGGACTACAATGAGCAGTTCTTC.

The chain is built from TRBV7-9 and TRBJ1-1; D is unresolved. Trimming shortened V by 5 bases and J by 9 bases, and 13 bases separated the two germline ends. Germline V gene sequence: CDR1 SEHNR, CDR2 FQNEAQ (reference sequence). The CDR3 is 12 amino acids. CDR3 bases: TGTGCCAGCAGCGTTACAGTTACCCAAGCTTTCTTT. Protein: CASSVTVTQAFF.

The chain combines TRBV7-8 with TRBJ2-2; the D gene is possibly TRBD1 (6 bases). This CDR3 contains 15 residues. Trimming stripped 5 bases from V and 1 base from J, with 11 bases between. Germline lookup yields CDR1 SGHVS and CDR2 FQNEAQ. The DNA for the CDR3 is TGTGCCAGCAGCCGGACAGCTTTGAACACCGGGGAGCTGTTTTTT. Its protein is CASSRTALNTGELFF.

This clone appeared once. This chain joins TRBV4-3 and TRBJ2-7; 11 bases fit TRBD1. The CDR3 extends over 16 amino acids. J was trimmed by 4 bases and V by 0 bases; bases with no gene match: 5. The germline gives CDR1 LGHNA, CDR2 YSLEER. The CDR3 reads CASSQDPGTGGYEQYF. CDR3 sequence (DNA): TGCGCCAGCAGCCAAGATCCGGGGACAGGGGGATACGAGCAGTACTTC.

This sequence joins TRBV6-5 and TRBJ2-2, with TRBD1 identical over 7 bases. Unmatched junction bases numbered 2, after V lost 4 bases and J lost 0 bases. The CDR3 has 15 amino acids. The germline V gene encodes CDR1 MNHEY and CDR2 SVGAGI. The CDR3 bases are TGTGCCAGCAGTTCGGGACAGACGAACACCGGGGAGCTGTTTTTT. As protein: CASSSGQTNTGELFF.

The chain couples TRBV7-6 to TRBJ2-7; D not resolved. Trimming shortened V by 1 base and J by 1 base, and 8 bases separated the two germline ends. Germline CDR1 is SGHVS and CDR2 is FNYEAQ. The length of the CDR3 is 14 residues. CDR3 sequence reads: CASSLGGASYEQYF. The CDR3, as DNA: TGTGCCAGCAGCTTAGGCGGAGCTTCCTACGAGCAGTACTTC.

The chain uses TRBV10-1 and TRBJ2-3; D gene uncertain. CDR3 size: 14 residues. From germline, CDR1 is WNHNN and CDR2 SYGVQD (reference sequence). V lost 2 bases to trimming and J lost 4 bases, with 10 bases between them. The DNA of the CDR3 is TGCGCCAGCAGTGAGGGCACCAACCCAGATACGCAGTATTTT. Encoded protein: CASSEGTNPDTQYF.

The rearrangement links TRBV5-1 to TRBJ2-3; perhaps TRBD2 as D (5 bases). This CDR3 is 19 amino acids long. The germline gives CDR1 SGHRS, CDR2 YFSETQ. Trimming took off 4 bases at V and 1 base at J, with 25 bases between the two ends. In DNA form, the CDR3 reads TGCGCCAGCAGCCGAATACCCGGCCGGCCGGGGTCTGGCACAGATACGCAGTATTTT. This encodes CASSRIPGRPGSGTDTQYF.

The chain recombines TRBV7-8 with TRBJ1-5; D not resolved. The germline V and J ends were trimmed by 1 base and 4 bases, with 5 bases remaining between them. This CDR3 region has 13 residues. Germline CDR1 is SGHVS and CDR2 is FQNEAQ. The CDR3 DNA reads as TGTGCCAGCAGCTTAGGGGAGAATCAGCCCCAGCATTTT. Its translation: CASSLGENQPQHF.

In DNA form, the CDR3 reads TGTGCCACCAGTGCCGAGCCCTATCAGGCGGGCTACACCTTC. Translating it yields CATSAEPYQAGYTF. The chain combines TRBV24-1 with TRBJ1-2; no definite D call. V was cut by 5 bases and J by 8 bases, with 17 bases left in between. CDR1 is KGHDR, CDR2 SFDVKD, per germline. This CDR3 contains 14 residues.

The chain is built from TRBV19 and TRBJ1-4; unclear D gene. The V end lost 10 bases, the J end lost 7 bases, and 22 bases lay between the germline ends. The CDR3 runs 15 residues. In germline, CDR1 is LNHDA, CDR2 SQIVND (reference sequence). This chain's CDR3 is CATAVGRRVSEKLFF. Here the CDR3 DNA reads TGTGCCACAGCAGTCGGTCGGAGGGTCTCTGAAAAACTGTTTTTT.

J is TRBJ2-7 and V is TRBV7-2; 7 bases are shared with TRBD1. Germline CDR1 SGHTA, CDR2 FQGNSA. The V segment lost 6 bases and the J segment 0 bases; nucleotides outside the gene matches: 8. The CDR3 has 15 amino acids. CDR3 DNA: TGTGCCAGCAGGGGGGACAGCGAGAGCTCCTACGAGCAGTACTTC. Protein product: CASRGDSESSYEQYF.

The J gene is TRBJ1-1, the V gene TRBV6-5; 7 nucleotides agree with TRBD1. The germline V gene encodes CDR1 MNHEY and CDR2 SVGAGI. The CDR3 contains 15 residues. V lost 7 bases, J lost 4 bases, and 12 bases stayed unmatched. The CDR3 region has the DNA TGTGCCAGCAAAATCCCGACAGGGAGGTTCACTGAAGCTTTCTTT. It translates to CASKIPTGRFTEAFF.

The chain is built from TRBV7-3 and TRBJ2-1, with 11 bases matching TRBD2. Losses at the gene ends were 6 bases for V and 6 bases for J; bases not matched to a gene: 10. CDR1 and CDR2 (germline): SGHTA, FQGTGA. CDR3 length: 16 residues. The CDR3 DNA reads TGTGCCAGCAGTAAGAGACTAGCGGGATACCCCAATGAGCAGTTCTTC. Translated: CASSKRLAGYPNEQFF.

The rearrangement joins TRBV15 to TRBJ2-3; a weak D match, TRBD1 (6 bases). Germline V gene lookup returns CDR1 LNHNV and CDR2 YYDKDF (reference sequence). The CDR3 consists of 16 residues. V shed 1 base and J shed 4 bases, with 15 bases lying between them. CDR3: CATSRGLTGPADTQYF. The CDR3 DNA reads as TGTGCCACCAGCAGAGGTCTAACAGGGCCAGCAGATACGCAGTATTTT.

The chain carries TRBV11-1 and TRBJ2-3, with TRBD1 matching over 8 bases. Germline CDR1 and CDR2: SGHAT and FQDESV (reference sequence). CDR3 length equals 14 residues. The V and J ends lost 5 bases and 2 bases, in that order; junction bases with no gene match: 3. CDR3 nucleotide sequence: TGTGCCAGCAGCCGGGACAGGCACACAGATACGCAGTATTTT. The encoded protein is CASSRDRHTDTQYF.

The CDR3 reads CSASRQTGYTF. CDR3 DNA sequence: TGCAGTGCTAGCAGACAGACTGGCTACACCTTC. This chain joins TRBV20-1 and TRBJ1-2, with D perhaps matching TRBD1 (5 bases). The ends were cut back, 3 bases at V and 7 bases at J, with 9 bases in the middle. The CDR3 consists of 11 residues. In germline, CDR1 is DFQATT, CDR2 SNEGSKA (reference sequence).

This chain connects TRBV29-1 to TRBJ2-1; 12 positions agree with TRBD2. With V trimmed by 5 bases and J by 7 bases, 12 bases remained unmatched. This CDR3 is built from 16 residues. Germline CDR1 and CDR2: SQVTM and ANQGSEA. In DNA, the CDR3 is TGCAGCGTTATGGGGCGGACTAGCGGGATGGTGAATGAGCAGTTCTTC. The encoded protein is CSVMGRTSGMVNEQFF.

The chain carries TRBV10-3 and TRBJ2-2, with TRBD1 identical over 10 bases. Germline-derived CDR1 and CDR2 are ENHRY and SYGVKD. Germline trimming cut 10 bases from V and 4 bases from J; bases unmatched to any gene: 3. CDR3 size: 13 residues. The CDR3 bases are TGTGCCACGACAGGGGGCGGCACCGGGGAGCTGTTTTTT. Its protein product is CATTGGGTGELFF.